A single sample is the source of the 28 T cell receptor beta chains below, sequenced in a study of T cell responses to AZD1222 COVID-19 vaccine. Here immunoSEQ multiplex PCR was the method, and the copy in TCRdb shows in-frame clones only, minus some. The sample consists of over 130,000 clones, about 91% of them appearing once. Sequenced material: peripheral blood, taken on day 0 of AZD1222 vaccination. The origin of the receptors is an adult in good health.

V and J are TRBV7-9 and TRBJ2-2; the D gene is possibly TRBD1 (5 bases). With 7 bases removed from V and 5 bases from J, the gap between germline ends came to 11 bases. The V gene's germline CDR1 is SEHNR and CDR2 FQNEAQ (reference sequence). CDR3 length: 13 amino acids. The CDR3 sequence is CASIDRGTGELFF. The CDR3 DNA reads as TGTGCCAGCATCGATAGGGGAACCGGGGAGCTGTTTTTT.

The V and J genes are TRBV19 and TRBJ1-1; the D is unclear. Trimming removed 3 bases at V and 4 bases at J, with 15 bases between. The CDR3 is 15 amino acids. The germline CDR1 and CDR2 sequences are LNHDA and SQIVND (reference sequence). CDR3 sequence: CASSIMATAPTEAFF. The CDR3 DNA sequence: TGTGCCAGTAGTATCATGGCGACGGCCCCCACTGAAGCTTTCTTT. Based on the CDR3 plus reference TRBV19 and TRBJ1-1, the full variable domain is DGGITQSPKYLFRKEGQNVTLSCEQNLNHDAMYWYRQDPGQGLRLIYYSQIVNDFQKGDIAEGYSVSREKKESFPLTVTSAQKNPTAFYLCASSIMATAPTEAFFGQGTRLTVV.

This clone was detected a few times. V and J are TRBV5-1 and TRBJ1-1, with D possibly TRBD1 on 5 matching bases. The CDR3 is 14 residues long. Trimming took off 4 bases at V and 1 base at J, with 11 bases between the two ends. Germline V gene data show CDR1 as SGHRS and CDR2 as YFSETQ. The CDR3 DNA follows: TGCGCCAGCAGCCCGGGACCCACGAACACTGAAGCTTTCTTT. Encoded protein: CASSPGPTNTEAFF.

The V gene is TRBV28, the J gene TRBJ2-1; TRBD2 is a possible D gene (5 bases). V gave up 1 base and J gave up 5 bases, with 6 bases separating them. The CDR3 has 13 residues. CDR1 and CDR2 (germline): MDHEN, SYDVKM. Here the CDR3 reads CASSLFGDNEQFF. The CDR3, as DNA: TGTGCCAGCAGTTTATTCGGGGACAATGAGCAGTTCTTC.

This clone was seen only a few times. The chain joins TRBV7-9 to TRBJ2-1, with D possibly TRBD2 on 6 matching bases. Looked up from germline, CDR1 is SEHNR and CDR2 is FQNEAQ (reference sequence). The CDR3 loop spans 15 amino acids. Trimming took off 0 bases at V and 7 bases at J, with 13 bases between the two ends. DNA for the CDR3: TGTGCCAGCAGCTTAGCGTTCGGGAGTGGGAATGAGCAGTTCTTC. Its protein is CASSLAFGSGNEQFF.

The V and J genes are TRBV5-4 and TRBJ2-3, with D possibly TRBD2 on 6 matching bases. V was trimmed by 6 bases and J by 5 bases, leaving 13 bases between them. This CDR3 region has 13 residues. The germline gives CDR1 SGHNT, CDR2 YYREEE (reference sequence). Here the CDR3 reads CASILEGGDTQYF. CDR3 bases: TGTGCCAGCATCCTGGAGGGAGGAGATACGCAGTATTTT.

The chain joins TRBV28 to TRBJ2-7; the D is unclear. Germline V gene data show CDR1 as MDHEN and CDR2 as SYDVKM. The CDR3 length is 14 residues. Trimming left V 7 bases short and J 0 bases short, with 13 bases between. Here the CDR3 DNA reads TGTGCCAGCAACCTAAGGAGCCACTCCTACGAGCAGTACTTC. Translation gives CASNLRSHSYEQYF.

This clone has more than one count but fewer than ten. The V call is TRBV28, the J call TRBJ2-7; D is unclear. The length of the CDR3 is 12 residues. The V end was cut by 4 bases, the J end by 3 bases, with 7 bases between. CDR1 is MDHEN, CDR2 SYDVKM, per germline. The CDR3 loop reads CASSWGRYEQYF. The CDR3 DNA sequence: TGTGCCAGCAGTTGGGGTCGCTACGAGCAGTACTTC. Variable domain in full (rest from reference TRBV28 and TRBJ2-7): DVKVTQSSRYLVKRTGEKVFLECVQDMDHENMFWYRQDPGLGLRLIYFSYDVKMKEKGDIPEGYSVSREKKERFSLILESASTNQTSMYLCASSWGRYEQYFGPGTRLTVT.

CDR3 in DNA: TGTGCCAGCAGGCTACAGGGGGACTATGGCTACACCTTC. Its protein is CASRLQGDYGYTF. This chain links TRBV6-5 with TRBJ1-2, with 8 bases matching TRBD1. The CDR3 spans 13 residues. Germline V CDR1 and CDR2: MNHEY, SVGAGI. V shed 6 bases and J 3 bases; nucleotides not matched to a gene: 3.

The chain couples TRBV13 to TRBJ2-7; 10 bases are a match to TRBD2. The germline V gene has CDR1 PRHDT and CDR2 FYEKMQ (reference sequence). J was trimmed by 9 bases and V by 4 bases; bases with no gene match: 21. There are 18 residues in the CDR3. The CDR3 nucleotides are TGTGCCAGCAGCTGGAGCGGGAGGGCCCACCGGATCGCTTTAGTGCAGTACTTC. Its translation: CASSWSGRAHRIALVQYF.

V gene TRBV6-5 combines with J gene TRBJ2-1, with 10 bases lining up with TRBD2. Germline V gene data show CDR1 as MNHEY and CDR2 as SVGAGI. CDR3 length equals 15 residues. With 7 bases clipped from V and 8 bases from J, the junction kept 11 bases outside the gene matches. CDR3 sequence: CASTSLSGRRDEQFF. CDR3 nucleotide sequence: TGTGCCAGCACTTCCCTTAGCGGGAGGAGGGATGAGCAGTTCTTC.

This clone was counted only a few times. This chain connects TRBV7-2 to TRBJ2-1; D uncertain. The germline gives CDR1 SGHTA, CDR2 FQGNSA. This CDR3 has 13 residues. V was clipped by 5 bases and J by 4 bases, with 9 bases between them. The CDR3 sequence: CASSHPLYNEQFF. Here the CDR3 DNA reads TGTGCCAGCAGCCACCCCCTTTACAATGAGCAGTTCTTC. Together with reference TRBV7-2 and TRBJ2-1, the CDR3 gives the full variable domain: GAGVSQSPSNKVTEKGKDVELRCDPISGHTALYWYRQSLGQGLEFLIYFQGNSAPDKSGLPSDRFSAERTGGSVSTLTIQRTQQEDSAVYLCASSHPLYNEQFFGPGTRLTVL.

In DNA form, the CDR3 reads TGCGCCAGCAGCCCGCCTAACTCTGGAAACACCATATATTTT. This gives the protein CASSPPNSGNTIYF. The chain joins TRBV5-1 to TRBJ1-3; no clear D gene. V was cut by 4 bases and J by 0 bases, with 8 bases left in between. This CDR3 has 14 residues. CDR1 is SGHRS and CDR2 is YFSETQ in the germline V gene.

This sequence joins TRBV29-1 and TRBJ2-1; a possible D gene is TRBD1 (5 bases). V was pared by 8 bases and J by 6 bases, with 20 bases between. Germline loops: CDR1 SQVTM, CDR2 ANQGSEA. The CDR3 consists of 14 residues. CDR3 protein: CSQRGASFPNEQFF. CDR3 DNA: TGCAGCCAACGTGGGGCCTCATTCCCCAATGAGCAGTTCTTC.

The chain combines TRBV29-1 with TRBJ1-1; the D gene is possibly TRBD1 (6 bases). CDR3 length: 10 residues. Trimming took 5 bases from V and 8 from J, leaving 9 bases between them. Germline CDR1 is SQVTM and CDR2 is ANQGSEA. DNA of the CDR3: TGCAGCGTTAGGACAGCCGAAGCTTTCTTT. This translates into CSVRTAEAFF.

V and J are TRBV7-2 and TRBJ2-5, with TRBD2 matching over 12 bases. The CDR3 covers 17 residues. Per the germline V gene, CDR1 is SGHTA and CDR2 is FQGNSA. V gave up 6 bases and J gave up 7 bases; unmatched junction bases: 15. CDR3 sequence (DNA): TGTGCCAGCAGAGATGGGACTAGCGGGTTTCCTAGGGGGACCCAGTACTTC. It specifies CASRDGTSGFPRGTQYF.

This chain links TRBV20-1 with TRBJ1-5; the D is unclear. With 3 bases removed from V and 9 bases from J, the gap between germline ends came to 9 bases. The length of the CDR3 is 11 residues. Per the germline V gene, CDR1 is DFQATT and CDR2 is SNEGSKA (reference sequence). CDR3 nucleotides: TGCAGTGCTAGCCCGGGTGGGCCCCAGCATTTT. Translation gives CSASPGGPQHF.

V and J are TRBV7-9 and TRBJ1-4, with D unclear. CDR3 length: 15 amino acids. CDR1 and CDR2 from the germline V gene are SEHNR and FQNEAQ (reference sequence). V gave up 0 bases and J gave up 5 bases, with 10 bases separating them. The CDR3 bases are TGTGCCAGCAGCTTAGCGCTCCCTTTGAATGAAAAACTGTTTTTT. Translated, it gives CASSLALPLNEKLFF.

The rearrangement uses TRBV6-5 and TRBJ1-1; D possibly corresponds to TRBD1 (6 bases). Trimming took 4 bases from V and 0 from J, leaving 15 bases between them. Germline lookup yields CDR1 MNHEY and CDR2 SVGAGI. This CDR3 region has 16 residues. CDR3 bases: TGTGCCAGCAGTTTGGAGGGGGGGACTTTGAACACTGAAGCTTTCTTT. Amino acids: CASSLEGGTLNTEAFF.

The genes are TRBV10-3 and TRBJ1-1; maybe TRBD1 (5 bases). V was pared by 5 bases and J by 10 bases, with 17 bases between. This CDR3 comprises 13 residues. Looked up from germline, CDR1 is ENHRY and CDR2 is SYGVKD. The CDR3 nucleotides are TGTGCCATCAGTCCCTCGCAATCCAGGGCAGCTTTCTTT. It specifies CAISPSQSRAAFF.

The chain carries TRBV6-1 and TRBJ1-3; the D is unclear. There are 15 residues in the CDR3. CDR1 MNHNS and CDR2 SASEGT come from the germline V gene. V was pared by 1 base and J by 0 bases, with 7 bases between. The CDR3 bases are TGTGCCAGCAGTGAAGGGGCGCTCTCTGGAAACACCATATATTTT. Amino acids: CASSEGALSGNTIYF.

This sequence joins TRBV27 and TRBJ2-4; 7 bases are shared with TRBD2. After removal of 4 bases from V and 8 bases from J, the junction contained 8 bases not matched to a gene. CDR1 is MNHEY and CDR2 is SMNVEV in the germline V gene (reference sequence). The CDR3 covers 14 residues. The CDR3 loop is CASSWEGTLDIQYF. Here the CDR3 DNA reads TGTGCCAGCAGTTGGGAGGGGACCCTGGACATTCAGTACTTC.

The chain uses TRBV10-2 and TRBJ1-5; D is possibly TRBD1 (5 bases). Germline CDR1 and CDR2: WSHSY and SAAADI. Trimming cost V 6 bases and J 5 bases, with 14 bases left between them. This CDR3 is built from 14 residues. The chain's CDR3 is CASRLGANDQPQHF. In DNA form, the CDR3 reads TGCGCCAGCAGATTAGGGGCTAATGATCAGCCCCAGCATTTT.

The chain carries TRBV6-6 and TRBJ1-6; TRBD1 matches 10 bases. The junction had 5 bases not matched to a gene; V was cut back by 11 bases and J by 7 bases. Germline values: CDR1 MNHNY, CDR2 SVGAGI (reference sequence). This CDR3 region has 13 residues. The CDR3 nucleotides are TGTGCCTCGACAGGGGGCGTGAATTCACCCCTCCACTTT. Residues: CASTGGVNSPLHF.

V gene TRBV27 combines with J gene TRBJ1-1; 9 bases match TRBD1. The CDR3 sequence is 14 residues long. The trim removed 5 bases at V and 6 bases at J, leaving 7 bases unmatched. Germline V gene data show CDR1 as MNHEY and CDR2 as SMNVEV (reference sequence). CDR3 amino acids: CASSPPGQGAEAFF. The CDR3 DNA sequence: TGTGCCAGCAGTCCTCCGGGACAGGGAGCTGAAGCTTTCTTT.

This clone was seen a handful of times. As DNA, the CDR3 is TGCGCCAGCAGCCAAGTGTCAGCGTCTGTCGCCTACGAGCAGTACTTC. Amino acid sequence: CASSQVSASVAYEQYF. The chain is built from TRBV4-1 and TRBJ2-7; D unclear. This CDR3 has 16 amino acids. Germline values: CDR1 MGHRA, CDR2 YSYEKL. The V and J ends lost 1 base and 2 bases respectively, with 15 bases between them.

The rearrangement joins TRBV30 to TRBJ1-1, with D unresolved. The germline V gene has CDR1 GTSNPN and CDR2 SVGIG (reference sequence). The CDR3 is 13 residues long. Trimming stripped 4 bases from V and 2 bases from J, with 11 bases between. The DNA of the CDR3 is TGTGCCTGGACCCGCGGGGTTAACACTGAAGCTTTCTTT. Protein sequence: CAWTRGVNTEAFF.

The chain links TRBV3-1 (or the pseudogene TRBV3-2) to TRBJ2-1; D ambiguous. The CDR3 is 14 amino acids. The germline CDR1 and CDR2 sequences are LGHDT and YNNKEL (reference sequence). The germline V and J ends were trimmed by 3 bases and 6 bases, with 12 bases remaining between them. CDR3 in amino acids: CASSQARLGNEQFF. The CDR3 region has the DNA TGTGCCAGCAGCCAGGCCAGGCTAGGCAATGAGCAGTTCTTC.